This is a list of T cell receptor beta chains from one sample in a study of blood T cell repertoires in COVID-19. The method was immunoSEQ multiplex PCR; TCRdb's version includes in-frame clones alone and lacks a portion of them. Among some 170,000 clones listed, 75% to 85% were seen once. The specimen sequenced was peripheral blood. Receptors were obtained from a human donor in a cohort sampled during active COVID-19. CDR3s include the opening cysteine and the closing phenylalanine or tryptophan. Fields, in order: D gene, V gene, J gene, CDR3 protein. The D gene is left open where the match is weak.

-	TRBV2	TRBJ2-5	CASRALGLNHETQYF
-	TRBV14	TRBJ1-2	CASSQDLDSYGYTF
-	TRBV2	TRBJ1-2	CASRTGTARPGYTF
TRBD1	TRBV7-9	TRBJ1-1	CASSSDREFTEAFF
-	TRBV28	TRBJ2-4	CASSLQALIAKNIQYF
TRBD1	TRBV30	TRBJ1-1	CAWSVLPRGTEAFF
-	TRBV4-2	TRBJ2-7	CASSQDLGGRVHEQYF
TRBD2	TRBV4-1	TRBJ2-7	CASSPVLTSGGYEQYF
-	TRBV28	TRBJ1-2	CATDLPGANYGYTF
TRBD2	TRBV19	TRBJ2-2	CASSIRSLAGAANTGELFF
-	TRBV4-1	TRBJ2-5	CASSPLEVVRETQYF
TRBD1	TRBV14	TRBJ2-7	CASSQATGLYEQYF
-	TRBV29-1	TRBJ1-3	CSVEAVWRNTIYF
-	TRBV30	TRBJ1-6	CAWRAEDNSPLHF
-	TRBV10-3	TRBJ2-3	CAIGGSSTDTQYF
-	TRBV4-1	TRBJ1-5	CASSQDRSPLEPQHF
TRBD1	TRBV7-9	TRBJ1-2	CASDSPWTGNYGYTF
-	TRBV7-2	TRBJ2-7	CASTVQGSHEQYF
TRBD2	TRBV6-5	TRBJ2-5	CASSSGLAVGETQYF
TRBD2	TRBV19	TRBJ2-3	CASSILAGPTDTQYF
-	TRBV6-5	TRBJ2-2	CASSSGHRTGELFF
TRBD1	TRBV27	TRBJ2-7	CASALWTGNEQYF
-	TRBV19	TRBJ2-7	CASSTTTGLYEQYF
TRBD1	TRBV19	TRBJ2-7	CASSGGSSRGTYEQYF
-	TRBV5-4	TRBJ1-5	CAARSGNNQPQHF
-	TRBV24-1	TRBJ1-2	CATSDRDTYGYTF
TRBD1	TRBV28	TRBJ2-1	CASAPGGRGSYNEQFF
-	TRBV2	TRBJ2-5	CASRRTQGTVAQYF
TRBD2	TRBV19	TRBJ2-5	CASSIDREGDQETQYF